These 6 T cell receptor beta chains came from one sample sequenced in a study of response to subunit inactivated influenza vaccine. From the RT-PCR reads, TCRdb called clonotypes with MiXCR, one entry per CDR3 protein. Seen here are 860,000 or so distinct CDR3 sequences, about 20% observed once, and the top ten hold about a tenth. The starting material was PBMCs from blood, obtained roughly 5 days after vaccination. The receptors stem from a man aged 45-65 years who received an inactivated influenza vaccine.

This clonotype showed up just a few times. The rearrangement joins TRBV7-9 to TRBJ2-1; D ambiguous. V was cut by 1 base and J by 5 bases, with 6 bases left in between. CDR3 size: 13 residues. The germline gives CDR1 SEHNR, CDR2 FQNEAQ (reference sequence). For the CDR3, the DNA is TGTGCCAGCAGCTTAGTACAGAACAATGAGCAGTTCTTC. Translating gives CASSLVQNNEQFF.

DNA for the CDR3: TGTGCCAGCACCCTTGGGAGGGGGCGTTACAATGAGCAGTTCTTC. This encodes CASTLGRGRYNEQFF. The chain couples TRBV28 to TRBJ2-1; possibly TRBD1 or TRBD2 for D (7 bases each). The V gene lost 7 bases and the J gene lost 4 bases, with 17 bases spanning the gap. Germline V gives CDR1 MDHEN, CDR2 SYDVKM. The CDR3 totals 15 residues.

This clonotype came up a few times. The chain employs TRBV6-2 or TRBV6-3 and TRBJ2-3; TRBD1 is a possible D gene (6 bases). The germline V gene has CDR1 MNHEY and CDR2 SVGEGT. V lost 6 bases and J 7 bases, leaving 17 bases between the germline ends. The CDR3 consists of 14 residues. CDR3 in amino acids: CASSTTGPYYTQYF. DNA for the CDR3: TGTGCCAGCAGCACCACAGGGCCCTACTATACGCAGTATTTT.

V gene TRBV6-1 combines with J gene TRBJ1-5; no definite D call. Germline V gives CDR1 MNHNS, CDR2 SASEGT. V lost 6 bases to trimming and J lost 1 base, with 10 bases between them. This CDR3 is 14 amino acids long. The CDR3 loop is CASRPRRSNQPQHF. The CDR3 region has the DNA TGTGCCAGCAGACCGCGGAGGAGCAATCAGCCCCAGCATTTT.

The V gene is TRBV12-3 or TRBV12-4, the J gene TRBJ1-1; 7 nucleotides line up with TRBD1. Trimming at V came to 6 bases and at J to 2 bases, leaving 9 bases not matched to a gene. CDR3 length equals 15 residues. The CDR3 nucleotides are TGTGCCAGCAGCCCACCCGGGACAGTAAACACTGAAGCTTTCTTT. Amino acid sequence: CASSPPGTVNTEAFF.

This clonotype was seen many times. The chain joins TRBV4-3 to TRBJ2-1; 10 bases agree with TRBD1. V lost 6 bases and J lost 8; bases outside the gene matches: 10. Germline CDR1 is LGHNA and CDR2 is YSLEER. This CDR3 is 15 amino acids long. The CDR3 is CASSLRDRGLDEQFF. DNA of the CDR3: TGCGCCAGCAGTTTGAGGGACAGGGGTTTGGATGAGCAGTTCTTC.